The 14 T cell receptor beta chains in this list originate from one sample, sequenced in a study of Graves' ophthalmopathy and Graves' hyperthyroidism. From RNA, the CDR3 regions of TCR beta chains were amplified and sequenced. The authors performed first-round RT-PCR with HTBI primers and then a second-round multiplex PCR. Using its own MiXCR run on the multiplex PCR reads, TCRdb lists one record per CDR3 protein. The data hold over a million distinct CDR3 sequences, with roughly two fifths observed a single time. The sequenced sample was peripheral blood or thyroid tissue (not recorded which). The source is an adult man with Graves' hyperthyroidism.

Note on this clonotype: A read error is likely, as this CDR3 ends without the conserved phenylalanine or tryptophan. The limits of the CDR3 on the DNA are not certain, so only TCRdb's listed CDR3 is given. V and J are TRBV7-2 and TRBJ2-6; the D segment call TRBD1 is taken from the table without a DNA check. Germline assignment: CDR1 SGHTA and CDR2 FQGNSA. The CDR3 is 10 residues long, counting both termini. CDR3 sequence: CASSRDRANT.

The chain couples TRBV29-1 to TRBJ2-7; 9 bases align to TRBD1. The length of the CDR3 is 15 residues. The V gene end was trimmed by 8 bases and the J gene end by 1 base; junction bases not matched to a gene: 12. Germline V gene data show CDR1 as SQVTM and CDR2 as ANQGSEA. CDR3 bases: TGCAGCAGCTGGGACAGGGTCATATCATCCTACGAGCAGTACTTC. The encoded protein is CSSWDRVISSYEQYF.

The chain employs TRBV7-9 and TRBJ1-3; tentatively, D is TRBD1 (6 bases). V gave up 5 bases and J gave up 2 bases, with 16 bases separating them. This CDR3 comprises 16 residues. Germline V gene sequence: CDR1 SEHNR, CDR2 FQNEAQ (reference sequence). The CDR3 is CASSRIDRRPGNTIYF. For the CDR3, the DNA is TGTGCCAGCAGCCGAATCGACAGGCGCCCTGGAAACACCATATATTTT.

The table lists this clonotype with many counts. This chain links TRBV9 with TRBJ1-5; perhaps TRBD1 as D (6 bases). Looked up from germline, CDR1 is SGDLS and CDR2 is YYNGEE. Trimming left V 3 bases short and J 2 bases short, with 9 bases between. This CDR3 contains 14 residues. The CDR3 bases are TGTGCCAGCAGCGGGACAGCTGGCAATCAGCCCCAGCATTTT. It translates to CASSGTAGNQPQHF.

This chain links TRBV20-1 with TRBJ2-5; TRBD1 or TRBD2 may be the D gene (6 bases each). This CDR3 spans 13 amino acids. V lost 3 bases to trimming and J lost 2 bases, with 10 bases between them. From germline, CDR1 is DFQATT and CDR2 SNEGSKA (reference sequence). The CDR3 spells CSASEGGQETQYF. DNA for the CDR3: TGCAGTGCTAGCGAGGGGGGTCAAGAGACCCAGTACTTC.

This clonotype has ten or more counts. V usage is TRBV2 and J usage is TRBJ2-7; 7 bases match TRBD1. With V trimmed by 3 bases and J by 6 bases, 11 bases remained unmatched. The CDR3 is made up of 15 amino acids. Germline CDR1 SNHLY, CDR2 FYNNEI. CDR3 sequence: CASSESGTALGEQYF. The CDR3 coding sequence is TGTGCCAGCAGTGAGTCCGGGACAGCGCTCGGCGAGCAGTACTTC.

The V gene is TRBV3-1, the J gene TRBJ2-3; TRBD2 aligns across 13 bases. The J segment lost 9 bases and the V segment lost 1 base, leaving 4 bases of the junction unmatched. CDR1 is LGHDT, CDR2 YNNKEL, per germline (reference sequence). This CDR3 region has 15 residues. The chain's CDR3 is CASSQGTSGGSTQYF. CDR3 coding DNA: TGTGCCAGCAGCCAAGGGACTAGCGGGGGCAGCACGCAGTATTTT.

In this sample, this clonotype turned up a few times. CDR3 protein: CAWATGNYGYTF. The CDR3 coding sequence is TGTGCCTGGGCCACAGGCAACTATGGCTACACCTTC. The V and J genes are TRBV30 and TRBJ1-2; D may be TRBD1 (5 bases). This CDR3 is 12 amino acids long. The germline CDR1 and CDR2 sequences are GTSNPN and SVGIG (reference sequence). Trimming removed 5 bases from V and 2 bases from J, with 9 bases in between.

There are a few counts of this clonotype. One end of the junction fails to match germline, which may point to a read error. DNA for the CDR3: TGTGCCAGCTCACGCGGCCGGGACAGGGACCCCTACGAGCAGTACTTC. It specifies CASSRGRDRDPYEQYF. The V gene is TRBV10-2, the J gene TRBJ2-7, with 9 bases fitting TRBD1. This CDR3 contains 16 residues. Germline V lookup: CDR1 WSHSY, CDR2 SAAADI.

This clonotype has at least ten counts. The V gene is TRBV7-3, the J gene TRBJ2-7; no clear D. Germline V gene sequence: CDR1 SGHTA, CDR2 FQGTGA. There are 15 residues in the CDR3. Trimming removed 2 bases from V and 4 bases from J, with 15 bases in between. The CDR3 DNA follows: TGTGCCAGCAGCTTATCGGCCTCTACAGTATACGAGCAGTACTTC. It specifies CASSLSASTVYEQYF.

The V gene is TRBV7-9, the J gene TRBJ1-5, with unresolved D. V shed 6 bases and J shed 1 base, with 16 bases lying between them. CDR3 size: 16 residues. Per the germline V gene, CDR1 is SEHNR and CDR2 is FQNEAQ (reference sequence). CDR3 region: CASRDTTYMSNQPQHF. CDR3 in DNA: TGTGCCAGCAGAGATACGACCTATATGAGCAATCAGCCCCAGCATTTT.

A word on this clonotype: A much larger clone is a single base away; this may be a read error. V usage is TRBV7-8 and J usage is TRBJ2-5; D possibly corresponds to TRBD2 (6 bases). CDR3 length: 15 residues. Trimming pared 5 bases from V and 5 bases from J, leaving 18 bases between. CDR1 is SGHVS, CDR2 FQNEAQ, per germline. The CDR3 coding sequence is TGTGCCAGCAGCAGGCGGGGCGGGGTCGGGGAGACCCAGTACTTC. Protein product: CASSRRGGVGETQYF.

V usage is TRBV15 and J usage is TRBJ1-2; 8 nucleotides match TRBD1. Germline CDR1 LNHNV, CDR2 YYDKDF (reference sequence). This CDR3 is 15 amino acids long. The junction had 10 bases not matched to a gene; V was cut back by 2 bases and J by 8 bases. CDR3 in amino acids: CATSRPGDRGVGYTF. CDR3 in DNA: TGTGCCACCAGCAGACCCGGAGACAGGGGAGTCGGCTACACCTTC.

This clonotype was detected a few times. This chain connects TRBV7-9 to TRBJ2-6; a possible D gene is TRBD2 (6 bases). The CDR3 extends over 18 amino acids. V was cut by 5 bases and J by 4 bases, with 21 bases left in between. Germline V gives CDR1 SEHNR, CDR2 FQNEAQ (reference sequence). CDR3 bases: TGTGCCAGCAGCCTCCGGATCCGGGAGCCCCCCGGGGCCAACGTCCTGACTTTC. It encodes CASSLRIREPPGANVLTF.